This T cell receptor beta chain was observed in a study of T-cell memory formation after mild COVID-19. V lost 4 bases to trimming and J lost 2 bases; unmatched junction nucleotides: 4. Germline V gene data show CDR1 as SQVTM and CDR2 as ANQGSEA. The CDR3 length is 14 residues. Study conclusions and caveats: Pre-infection memory already had some responding clones, implying cross-reactive memory joined.

There are a few counts of this clonotype. No antigen is known for it. In TCRdb, the 5' RACE reads were re-called with MiXCR into one record per CDR3 protein. The sample lists under 600,000 distinct CDR3 sequences, approximately 21% occurring once. Sequencing was carried out using PBMCs or a T cell subset sorted from them (not recorded which). V gene TRBV29-1 combines with J gene TRBJ2-5, with 10 bases that match TRBD1. This receptor was identified in an adult woman who had mild COVID-19 (a few samples of this study predate the infection). Cell type and time point are not known. The CDR3, as DNA: TGCAGCGTTGCGGGGGGACAGGGGCAAGAGACCCAGTACTTC. This sequence encodes CSVAGGQGQETQYF.